The 21 T cell receptor beta chains presented below share a single source sample, sequenced in a study of pediatric ulcerative colitis. Profiling relied on immunoSEQ multiplex PCR, and the TCRdb table lists in-frame clones only, not all of them. In the table there are some 60,000 clones, 70% to 80% of which are singletons. The specimen was blood. The source of these receptors is a boy younger than 18 with moderate ulcerative colitis.

This clone was detected a few times. The chain recombines TRBV2 with TRBJ2-7; D is uncertain. Per germline, CDR1 SNHLY and CDR2 FYNNEI. The CDR3 has 13 residues. The V end lost 1 base, the J end lost 2 bases, and 6 bases lay between the germline ends. The CDR3 DNA is TGTGCCAGCAGTGAAGGACGGACCTACGAGCAGTACTTC. This encodes CASSEGRTYEQYF.

This clone was detected a few times. The chain carries TRBV20-1 and TRBJ1-2, with 8 bases lining up with TRBD1. From germline, CDR1 is DFQATT and CDR2 SNEGSKA (reference sequence). The V segment lost 6 bases and the J segment 8 bases; nucleotides outside the gene matches: 5. The CDR3 consists of 11 residues. CDR3 sequence reads: CSAAGDRGYTF. The CDR3 DNA is TGCAGTGCAGCGGGGGACAGGGGCTACACCTTC.

The chain employs TRBV7-6 and TRBJ2-3, with a weak D call TRBD1 (5 bases). This CDR3 contains 13 residues. V was pared by 4 bases and J by 6 bases, with 11 bases between. Germline-derived CDR1 and CDR2 are SGHVS and FNYEAQ. As DNA, the CDR3 is TGTGCCAGCAGCTCCAGTGGGGCCGATACGCAGTATTTT. It encodes CASSSSGADTQYF.

The chain links TRBV7-3 to TRBJ2-1, with D perhaps being TRBD1 or TRBD2 (5 bases each). V was cut by 5 bases and J by 5 bases, with 13 bases left in between. This CDR3 region has 14 residues. Germline assignment: CDR1 SGHTA and CDR2 FQGTGA. The CDR3 here is CASSPRGGDNEQFF. CDR3 nucleotides: TGTGCCAGCAGCCCGAGGGGCGGAGACAATGAGCAGTTCTTC.

The DNA for the CDR3 is TGTGCCAGCAGCTCGCCCGCTAGCGGTTCTAGCACAGATACGCAGTATTTT. The encoded protein is CASSSPASGSSTDTQYF. This chain links TRBV5-6 with TRBJ2-3; 7 bases are a match to TRBD2. CDR3 length: 17 residues. Germline lookup yields CDR1 SGHDT and CDR2 YYEEEE. J lost 0 bases, V lost 3 bases, and 10 bases had no gene match.

This chain joins TRBV7-9 and TRBJ1-4; D gene unclear. CDR3 length: 11 residues. With 3 bases removed from V and 8 bases from J, the gap between germline ends came to 4 bases. The germline CDR1 and CDR2 sequences are SEHNR and FQNEAQ (reference sequence). The CDR3 is CASSLMEKLFF. For the CDR3, the DNA is TGTGCCAGCAGCTTGATGGAAAAACTGTTTTTT.

The rearrangement uses TRBV30 and TRBJ1-1; D gene uncertain. Germline loops: CDR1 GTSNPN, CDR2 SVGIG (reference sequence). V lost 0 bases and J 1 base, leaving 21 bases between the germline ends. CDR3 length: 18 residues. The DNA for the CDR3 is TGTGCCTGGAGTGTTGCCCCATGGTCTAGCAGACGGAACACTGAAGCTTTCTTT. Encoded protein: CAWSVAPWSSRRNTEAFF.

The chain has TRBV19 and TRBJ1-2, with TRBD1 matching over 7 bases. Germline V gene data show CDR1 as LNHDA and CDR2 as SQIVND (reference sequence). V was clipped by 3 bases and J by 8 bases; unmatched bases: 15. This CDR3 spans 16 amino acids. This chain's CDR3 is CASSIGPGTALLGYTF. The CDR3 bases are TGTGCCAGTAGTATCGGACCCGGGACAGCCTTATTGGGCTACACCTTC. Looking up the rest from reference TRBV19 and TRBJ1-2 gives the full variable domain: DGGITQSPKYLFRKEGQNVTLSCEQNLNHDAMYWYRQDPGQGLRLIYYSQIVNDFQKGDIAEGYSVSREKKESFPLTVTSAQKNPTAFYLCASSIGPGTALLGYTFGSGTRLTVV.

V usage is TRBV5-1 and J usage is TRBJ1-4, with D hard to call. The CDR3 extends over 16 amino acids. Germline CDR1 and CDR2: SGHRS and YFSETQ. Trimming cost V 0 bases and J 0 bases, with 9 bases left between them. Here the CDR3 DNA reads TGCGCCAGCAGCTTGGGGTCGGAAACAACTAATGAAAAACTGTTTTTT. Its protein is CASSLGSETTNEKLFF. Together with reference TRBV5-1 and TRBJ1-4, the CDR3 gives the full variable domain: KAGVTQTPRYLIKTRGQQVTLSCSPISGHRSVSWYQQTPGQGLQFLFEYFSETQRNKGNFPGRFSGRQFSNSRSEMNVSTLELGDSALYLCASSLGSETTNEKLFFGSGTQLSVL.

The CDR3 loop reads CASSVGLAGVIGELFF. As DNA, the CDR3 is TGTGCCAGCAGCGTAGGGCTAGCGGGAGTAATCGGGGAGCTGTTTTTT. The V call is TRBV9, the J call TRBJ2-2; 10 bases are shared with TRBD2. The germline V gene has CDR1 SGDLS and CDR2 YYNGEE. The CDR3 covers 16 residues. Trimming removed 0 bases from V and 7 bases from J; junction bases left unmatched: 6.

The chain joins TRBV7-9 to TRBJ1-1; D gene ambiguous. Germline V gene sequence: CDR1 SEHNR, CDR2 FQNEAQ (reference sequence). The CDR3 length is 12 residues. Trimming cost V 2 bases and J 8 bases, with 9 bases left between them. In DNA form, the CDR3 reads TGTGCCAGCAGCTTAAACTTGGGGGAAGCTTTCTTT. Translation gives CASSLNLGEAFF.

The J gene is TRBJ1-6, the V gene TRBV19; no reliable D call. Trimming pared 7 bases from V and 0 bases from J, leaving 19 bases between. Germline CDR1 LNHDA, CDR2 SQIVND (reference sequence). This CDR3 contains 18 residues. The chain's CDR3 is CASNRFGRSNSYNSPLHF. DNA of the CDR3: TGTGCCAGTAATAGGTTCGGCAGGTCGAACTCCTATAATTCACCCCTCCACTTT. Together with reference TRBV19 and TRBJ1-6, the CDR3 gives the full variable domain: DGGITQSPKYLFRKEGQNVTLSCEQNLNHDAMYWYRQDPGQGLRLIYYSQIVNDFQKGDIAEGYSVSREKKESFPLTVTSAQKNPTAFYLCASNRFGRSNSYNSPLHFGNGTRLTVT.

The rearrangement joins TRBV6-5 to TRBJ1-3, with D hard to call. The CDR3 loop spans 11 amino acids. V was clipped by 3 bases and J by 7 bases, with 4 bases between them. From germline, CDR1 is MNHEY and CDR2 SVGAGI. The CDR3 loop reads CASSYSNTIYF. As DNA, the CDR3 is TGTGCCAGCAGTTATTCGAACACCATATATTTT.

This clone was seen a few times. The chain recombines TRBV7-6 with TRBJ1-1; D not resolved. The germline V gene has CDR1 SGHVS and CDR2 FNYEAQ. The V and J ends lost 0 bases and 5 bases respectively, with 13 bases between them. The CDR3 length is 15 residues. CDR3 sequence (DNA): TGTGCCAGCAGCTTAGCGCAGGCCCGCGAGACTGAAGCTTTCTTT. Translating gives CASSLAQARETEAFF.

This clone was found a few times. The chain is built from TRBV7-8 and TRBJ1-3; the D gene is possibly TRBD1 (6 bases). V was trimmed by 5 bases and J by 2 bases, leaving 13 bases between them. Germline values: CDR1 SGHVS, CDR2 FQNEAQ. The CDR3 totals 15 residues. CDR3 in amino acids: CASSQGQGTGNTIYF. The CDR3, as DNA: TGTGCCAGCAGCCAGGGTCAGGGGACTGGAAACACCATATATTTT.

The V and J genes are TRBV25-1 and TRBJ1-2, with 10 nucleotides matching TRBD1. V shed 4 bases, J shed 2 bases, and the junction held 4 bases outside the gene matches. Germline assignment: CDR1 MGHDK and CDR2 SYGVNS. The CDR3 is 15 residues long. The CDR3 spells CASSGQGAVNYGYTF. CDR3 in DNA: TGTGCCAGCAGTGGACAGGGGGCCGTGAACTATGGCTACACCTTC.

This clone is a singleton in its sample. The chain uses TRBV9 and TRBJ2-5, with D possibly being TRBD2 (5 bases). Germline V gives CDR1 SGDLS, CDR2 YYNGEE. The CDR3 is made up of 16 amino acids. V was cut by 4 bases and J by 4 bases, with 20 bases left in between. CDR3 nucleotides: TGTGCCAGCAGCCATGACTTTGGGAGCCTCCCAGAGACCCAGTACTTC. This gives the protein CASSHDFGSLPETQYF.

This rearrangement joins TRBV2 to TRBJ1-1; D unclear. Germline V CDR1 and CDR2: SNHLY, FYNNEI. Trimming pared 3 bases from V and 2 bases from J, leaving 19 bases between. The CDR3 has 17 residues. The CDR3 spells CASSDLPGWQANTEAFF. The CDR3 DNA reads as TGTGCCAGCAGTGACCTACCGGGCTGGCAAGCAAACACTGAAGCTTTCTTT. Complete variable domain (other parts from reference TRBV2 and TRBJ1-1): EPEVTQTPSHQVTQMGQEVILRCVPISNHLYFYWYRQILGQKVEFLVSFYNNEISEKSEIFDDQFSVERPDGSNFTLKIRSTKLEDSAMYFCASSDLPGWQANTEAFFGQGTRLTVV.

This clone was observed a few times. The chain employs TRBV2 and TRBJ1-2, with D uncertain. This CDR3 region has 14 residues. V lost 6 bases, J lost 4 bases, and 15 bases lay in between. Germline CDR1 SNHLY, CDR2 FYNNEI. The CDR3 DNA follows: TGTGCCAGCAGGCTCGTGTCGGGTATCTATGGCTACACCTTC. This sequence encodes CASRLVSGIYGYTF.

This clone was recorded only once. The V and J genes are TRBV6-1 and TRBJ1-2; D is undetermined. The V and J ends lost 1 base and 8 bases respectively, with 8 bases between them. The CDR3 loop spans 12 amino acids. Germline-derived CDR1 and CDR2 are MNHNS and SASEGT. This CDR3 reads CASSEDLWGYTF. The CDR3 DNA reads as TGTGCCAGCAGTGAAGATTTGTGGGGCTACACCTTC.

V gene TRBV13 combines with J gene TRBJ2-7, with a weak D call TRBD2 (5 bases). The V gene's germline CDR1 is PRHDT and CDR2 FYEKMQ (reference sequence). Between the trimmed V and J ends, which lost 5 bases and 0 bases, there was a span of 11 bases. The CDR3 totals 14 residues. The CDR3 DNA is TGTGCCAGCAGCCGCCTTCTAGCCTCCTACGAGCAGTACTTC. This codes for CASSRLLASYEQYF.